The source of this T cell receptor (beta chain) is a study of vaccination and CD4 T cells after COVID-19. Study context: SARS-CoV-2, HCoV-NL63, HCoV-OC43 and HCoV-229E supplied the overlapping spike peptides used to stimulate cells.

Treatment: roughly 10-day PBMC culture with coronavirus spike peptide pools or control peptides (ViraFEST assay). Each of days 3 and 7 saw half the medium replaced by fresh IL-2 medium. Trimming stripped 0 bases from V and 0 bases from J, with 9 bases between. The V gene's germline CDR1 is LNHNV and CDR2 YYDKDF (reference sequence). This CDR3 has 16 amino acids. An Oncomine TCR Beta short-read assay was used to sequence the DNA from cultured CD4+ T cells. It was from cultured CD4+ T cells that genomic DNA was extracted. Via MiXCR, TCRdb re-called the PCR reads, giving one row per CDR3 protein. The data show approximately 15,000 distinct CDR3 sequences, with around 52% seen just once and approximately 9% held by the top ten. Turning to this clonotype: Its target is unknown.

This chain uses TRBV15 with TRBJ1-5, with D unclear. The sequence came from a human donor who had recovered from COVID-19. Input material: CD4+ T cells from blood, cultured in vitro. CDR3 DNA: TGTGCCACCAGCAGAGAACGCGGGAATAGCAATCAGCCCCAGCATTTT. It encodes CATSRERGNSNQPQHF.